The 2 T cell receptor beta chains reported below all come from one sample, sequenced in a study of beta chain features in type 1 diabetes. Reverse transcription of all isolated RNA meant that expressed TCRB transcripts were sequenced. Repertoires were generated with immunoSEQ multiplex PCR, while TCRdb's copy carries only in-frame clones and drops some. The data hold over 350,000 clones, with around 15% observed a single time. The sequencing sample was made of naive CD4+ T cells from blood. These receptors were collected from a woman in her late teens or twenties in good health.

This chain uses TRBV6-5 with TRBJ2-5, with TRBD2 identical over 9 bases. This CDR3 region has 15 residues. Trimming took 4 bases from V and 1 from J; bases not matched to a gene: 4. CDR1 and CDR2 (germline): MNHEY, SVGAGI. CDR3 in DNA: TGTGCCAGCAGTTTCCCGACTAGCGGCCAAGAGACCCAGTACTTC. This gives the protein CASSFPTSGQETQYF.

This chain links TRBV6-5 with TRBJ2-7; TRBD2 matches 7 bases. The CDR3 length is 14 residues. Germline CDR1 and CDR2: MNHEY and SVGAGI. V dropped 6 bases and J dropped 6; count of bases not matched to a gene: 11. The CDR3 reads CASSPPSGNGEQYF. In nucleotides, the CDR3 is TGTGCCAGCAGCCCCCCGAGCGGGAACGGCGAGCAGTACTTC.